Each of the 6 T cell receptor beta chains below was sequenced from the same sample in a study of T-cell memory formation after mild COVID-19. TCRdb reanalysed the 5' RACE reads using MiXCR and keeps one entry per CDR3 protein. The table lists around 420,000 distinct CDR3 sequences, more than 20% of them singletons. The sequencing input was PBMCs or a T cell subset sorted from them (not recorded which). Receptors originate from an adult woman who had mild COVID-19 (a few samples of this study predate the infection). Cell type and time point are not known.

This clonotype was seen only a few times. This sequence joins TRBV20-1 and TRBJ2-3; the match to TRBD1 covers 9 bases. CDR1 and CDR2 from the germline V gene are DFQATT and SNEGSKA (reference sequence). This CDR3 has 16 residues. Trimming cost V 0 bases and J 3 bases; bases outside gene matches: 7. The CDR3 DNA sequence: TGCAGTGCTAGAGATTACAGGGGGCGAGGGACAGATACGCAGTATTTT. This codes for CSARDYRGRGTDTQYF.

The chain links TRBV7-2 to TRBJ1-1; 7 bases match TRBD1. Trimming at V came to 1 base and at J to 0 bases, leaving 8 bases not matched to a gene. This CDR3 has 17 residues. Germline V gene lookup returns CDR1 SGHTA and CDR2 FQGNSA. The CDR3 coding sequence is TGTGCCAGCAGCTTAGAGCGGTCGGGACAGATGAACACTGAAGCTTTCTTT. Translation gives CASSLERSGQMNTEAFF.

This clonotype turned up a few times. CDR3 residues: CASSPQQESQDTQYF. DNA of the CDR3: TGTGCCAGCTCACCTCAACAGGAGAGCCAGGATACGCAGTATTTT. The V gene is TRBV18, the J gene TRBJ2-3; TRBD1 might be the D (5 bases). Germline V gene sequence: CDR1 KGHSH, CDR2 LQKENI. This CDR3 has 15 residues. V lost 3 bases and J lost 6, with 16 bases in between.

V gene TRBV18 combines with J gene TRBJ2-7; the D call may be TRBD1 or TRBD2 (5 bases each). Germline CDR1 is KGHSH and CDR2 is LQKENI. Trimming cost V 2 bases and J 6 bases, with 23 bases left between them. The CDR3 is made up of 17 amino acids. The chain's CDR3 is CASSPATGTGTLSEQYF. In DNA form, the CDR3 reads TGTGCCAGCTCACCAGCGACCGGGACGGGTACCCTAAGCGAGCAGTACTTC.

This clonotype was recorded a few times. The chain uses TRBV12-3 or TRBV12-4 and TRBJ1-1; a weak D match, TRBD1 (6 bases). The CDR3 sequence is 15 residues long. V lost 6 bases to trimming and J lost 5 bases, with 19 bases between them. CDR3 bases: TGTGCCAGCAGCCTTTCCCAATGGGGGCTTACTGAAGCTTTCTTT. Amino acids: CASSLSQWGLTEAFF.

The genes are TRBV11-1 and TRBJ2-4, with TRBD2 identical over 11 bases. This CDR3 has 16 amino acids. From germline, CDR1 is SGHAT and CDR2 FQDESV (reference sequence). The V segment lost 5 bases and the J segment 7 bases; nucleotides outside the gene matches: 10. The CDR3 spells CASSLRISGGANIQYF. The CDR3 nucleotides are TGTGCCAGCAGCCTACGAATTAGCGGGGGGGCGAACATTCAGTACTTC.